This T cell receptor (beta chain) originates from a study of control samples from healthy donors and cancer patients. Germline lookup yields CDR1 MNHEY and CDR2 SMNVEV (reference sequence). This CDR3 is 15 amino acids long. The V end was cut by 5 bases, the J end by 0 bases, with 12 bases between. Repertoires were generated with immunoSEQ multiplex PCR, while TCRdb's copy carries only in-frame clones and drops some. The sample comprises fewer than 85,000 clones, around 91% of which are singletons, and 6.5% to 7.5% rests with the top ten. Sequenced sample: blood. The chain employs TRBV27 and TRBJ2-3; a weak D match, TRBD1 (5 bases). The sequence was collected from a man aged 50-59 years in good health. In DNA, the CDR3 is TGTGCCAGCAGTCCGACAGAGCTCAGCACAGATACGCAGTATTTT. Its protein is CASSPTELSTDTQYF.